At least ten counts were recorded for the clone carrying this T cell receptor beta chain. Its antigen is unidentified. TCRdb independently ran MiXCR on the 5' RACE reads; one entry per CDR3 protein. The profile shows 200,000 to 300,000 distinct CDR3 sequences, roughly 10% of them singletons. This entry comes from a study of identical twins. Findings and limits, study-wide: The study found weaker excess twin sharing in beta out-of-frame sequences.

From germline, CDR1 is LGHNA and CDR2 YNFKEQ. The CDR3 is 18 amino acids. The V end lost 0 bases, the J end lost 1 base, and 16 bases lay between the germline ends. This receptor was taken from a man aged 50 to 60 in good health. The chain combines TRBV4-2 with TRBJ2-4; D is perhaps TRBD1 or TRBD2 (6 bases each). Sequencing input: memory T cells sorted from blood. The CDR3 here is CASSQESPGALAKNIQYF. The CDR3 DNA reads as TGTGCCAGCAGCCAAGAATCACCGGGGGCGCTTGCCAAAAACATTCAGTACTTC.